This T cell receptor (beta chain) was observed in a study of beta chain features in type 1 diabetes. TCRB transcripts that were expressed got sequenced, as all of the isolated RNA had been reverse transcribed. The data were produced by immunoSEQ multiplex PCR, yet TCRdb's version contains in-frame clones alone and is incomplete. The data show fewer than 350,000 clones, about 8.5% seen once. This TCR was recovered from a woman younger than 35 in good health. Sequencing was done on a sample of central memory CD4+ T cells from blood.

The CDR3 DNA reads TGTGCCAGCAGCTTCTACTCTGGAAACACCATATATTTT. It codes for CASSFYSGNTIYF. The chain recombines TRBV11-3 with TRBJ1-3; no firm D call. Germline values: CDR1 SGHNT, CDR2 YENEEA. V was clipped by 3 bases and J by 0 bases, with 3 bases between them. The CDR3 has 13 amino acids.